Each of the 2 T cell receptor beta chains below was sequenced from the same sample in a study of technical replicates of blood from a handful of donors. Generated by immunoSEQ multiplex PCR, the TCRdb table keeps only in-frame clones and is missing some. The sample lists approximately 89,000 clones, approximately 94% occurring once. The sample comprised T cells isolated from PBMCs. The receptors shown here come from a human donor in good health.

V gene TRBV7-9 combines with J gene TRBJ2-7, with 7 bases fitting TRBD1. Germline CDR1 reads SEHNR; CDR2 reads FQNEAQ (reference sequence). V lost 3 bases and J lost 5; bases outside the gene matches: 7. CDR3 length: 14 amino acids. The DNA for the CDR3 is TGTGCCAGCAGCTTTCAGACAGGGATCAACGAGCAGTACTTC. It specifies CASSFQTGINEQYF.

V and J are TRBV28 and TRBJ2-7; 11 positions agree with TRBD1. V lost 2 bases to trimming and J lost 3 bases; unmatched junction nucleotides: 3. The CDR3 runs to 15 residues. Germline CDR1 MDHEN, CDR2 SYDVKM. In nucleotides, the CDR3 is TGTGCCAGCAGTTTACCGGGGACAGGGGGCTACGAGCAGTACTTC. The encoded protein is CASSLPGTGGYEQYF.